Sequencing of this T cell receptor beta chain was carried out in a study of vaccination and CD4 T cells after COVID-19 (dated 2022 in TCRdb). Looking at the study overall: Convalescent patients had a positive SARS-CoV-2 result on nasal swab PCR, and of these patients, several had mild disease and one had severe disease. In the convalescent cohort there were six males and four females, among whom were two Hispanic individuals, seven Caucasians, two Asians and one multiracial person. Participants got two doses of the Pfizer-BioNTech BNT162b2 vaccine (n=8) or two doses of the Moderna mRNA-1273 vaccine (n=2). Post-COVID blood samples from convalescent patients were collected a median of about 100 days after diagnosis, with a range of about 30 to 170 days. The time from the second vaccine dose to post-vaccine blood sampling had a median of around 72 days and ranged from about 12 to 250 days. A few convalescent patients were sampled both early after vaccination (day 14) and late after vaccination (days 161 to 241). The cultures were stimulated with overlapping spike peptide pools from SARS-CoV-2 and from the common cold coronaviruses HCoV-NL63, HCoV-OC43 and HCoV-229E. As controls, cultures received a CEFX viral epitope pool (the positive control), an HIV-1 Nef peptide pool (the negative control), or no peptide at all. In roughly 11 COVID-19 convalescent patients and a handful of infection-naive healthy vaccine recipients, the spike-specific CD4+ TCR repertoire before mRNA vaccination was compared with the repertoire after mRNA vaccination.

Taking its sample share into account, this clonotype is medium-sized (0.01 to 0.1%). The target of this receptor is not known. There are no base qualities to consult, and no much larger clone falls within one base. Library preparation employed PCR. TCR sequencing of DNA from cultured CD4+ T cells used the Oncomine TCR Beta short-read assay at the Johns Hopkins FTIC core. Genomic DNA was extracted from the cultured CD4+ T cells with the QIAamp micro DNA kit. Oncomine TCR Beta libraries from cultured CD4+ T cells were pooled using unique dual indexes and sequenced on an Illumina iSeq 100. As for the original processing: Non-productive sequences were removed, and CDR3s that did not start with C, did not end with F or W, or were shorter than 7 amino acids were discarded. Antigen-specific clonotypes were identified with the MANAFEST web application by comparing peptide-stimulated wells with reference and other culture wells. For a clone to be called positive, the clone needed an FDR below 0.05, an odds ratio above 5, and a productive frequency above 0.1% in at least two of three replicate wells. A clonotype counted as cross-reactive if it showed significant expansion both in the SARS-CoV-2 spike wells and in at least one common cold coronavirus spike condition. Levenshtein distances (stringdist) and unrooted phylogenetic trees (ape) in R version 3.6.1 were used to assess CDR3 homology. TCRdb trimmed the raw reads at Q25, called clones with MiXCR and kept productive beta chains. Each entry merges the rows of one CDR3 protein and shows their most common DNA and genes. It is TCRdb's table, rather than the study itself, that gives the V and J calls and clone size. Counted in this sample were about 22,000 distinct CDR3 sequences; approximately 32% of them appeared once. The ten largest clones add up to more than 9.5% of the sample.

Reading the label with the study, this specimen's time point is: late sampling 161 to 241 days after vaccination in three convalescent patients. Per the publication, the treatment or condition label means: roughly 10-day PBMC culture with coronavirus spike peptide pools or control peptides (ViraFEST assay). The ViraFEST assay, used in the study, expanded antigen-specific T cells with peptide pools and then identified the expanded clonotypes through TCR sequencing. The positive SARS-CoV-2 PCR tests of the convalescent patients were dated from March to December 2020, before the Alpha, Beta and Delta variants emerged in the United States. Each well held millions of PBMCs cultured with about 9.8 ug/ml peptide pools in IMDM containing 5% human AB serum and around 10 IU/ml IL-2. Half of the culture medium was replaced with fresh IL-2-containing medium on days 3 and 7. Once the cells had been in culture for less than 12 days, the EasySep CD4+ T cell isolation kit was used to isolate CD4+ T cells by negative selection. Ficoll-Paque Plus gradient centrifugation was used to isolate PBMCs from whole blood, and the isolated PBMCs were then either used fresh or cryopreserved at -140C. Culture conditions were generally each tested in triplicate wells.

Results and caveats for the whole study, not just this receptor: The study included relatively few convalescent patients and did not analyze early timepoints after natural infection. The median number of SARS-CoV-2-reactive clonotypes rose from 20 to 25 after infection to around 40 after vaccination, but the change was not significant. In convalescent patients, nearly all vaccine-specific clones (304 of 307) were found to be mono-reactive for SARS-CoV-2 spike rather than cross-reactive with common cold coronaviruses. In convalescent patients, a median about 86% of post-vaccine SARS-CoV-2-reactive clones were detected only after vaccination, and vaccine-specific priming was suggested by this finding.

The cysteine opens and the phenylalanine closes a CDR3 of 13 amino acids. CDR3 DNA is the only sequence kept; it has 39 bases, read in frame from the first base. V is cut by 4 bases and J by 3 bases, and the space between the germline ends is 9 bases. The germline V gene supplies CDR1 MNHEY and CDR2 SVGAGI. The chain was built from TRBV6-5 and TRBJ2-5, with no reliable assignment of the D segment. The source was CD4+ T cells from blood, cultured in vitro, collected about 7 months after SARS-CoV-2 vaccination. The TCR was taken from a human donor who had recovered from COVID-19. The CDR3 region has the sequence CASSFGGEETQYF. Here is the DNA: TGTGCCAGCAGTTTTGGTGGAGAAGAGACCCAGTACTTC.